The 31 T cell receptor beta chains presented below share a single source sample, sequenced in a study of cytomegalovirus exposure and HLA in healthy donors (dated by TCRdb to the late 2010s). Library preparation employed the immunoSEQ multiplex PCR assay. Held by TCRdb, this immuneACCESS table contains in-frame sequences only and omits some clones. Under half of the omission traces to an unresolved V gene where checked; the cause of the rest is unknown. This sample lists roughly 170,000 clones; 80% to 85% were detected once. Of the sample, around 2.8% is held by the ten largest clones. The sample consisted of PBMCs. Receptor source: a woman aged 18-29 years in good health and CMV-seropositive.

The chain links TRBV2 to TRBJ1-2; D ambiguous. Trimming stripped 4 bases from V and 7 bases from J, with 10 bases between. The germline gives CDR1 SNHLY, CDR2 FYNNEI. CDR3 length equals 12 residues. The CDR3 is CASSGGSGGYTF. The CDR3 DNA reads as TGTGCCAGCAGTGGAGGTTCGGGTGGCTACACCTTC. Full variable domain (outside the CDR3, taken from reference TRBV2 and TRBJ1-2): EPEVTQTPSHQVTQMGQEVILRCVPISNHLYFYWYRQILGQKVEFLVSFYNNEISEKSEIFDDQFSVERPDGSNFTLKIRSTKLEDSAMYFCASSGGSGGYTFGSGTRLTVV.

V gene TRBV6-5 combines with J gene TRBJ2-1; 10 positions match TRBD2. Germline lookup yields CDR1 MNHEY and CDR2 SVGAGI. The CDR3 loop spans 14 amino acids. V was clipped by 7 bases and J by 4 bases; unmatched bases: 4. Here the CDR3 DNA reads TGTGCCAGCAAGCCGGGACTAGCGTACAATGAGCAGTTCTTC. Translating it yields CASKPGLAYNEQFF.

The chain uses TRBV13 and TRBJ1-3; D ambiguous. The CDR3 is 16 amino acids. Germline V gene sequence: CDR1 PRHDT, CDR2 FYEKMQ (reference sequence). V was clipped by 0 bases and J by 2 bases, with 11 bases between them. CDR3 protein: CASSLGSRQTGNTIYF. The CDR3 DNA reads as TGTGCCAGCAGCTTAGGGTCCCGACAAACTGGAAACACCATATATTTT. Full variable domain (outside the CDR3, taken from reference TRBV13 and TRBJ1-3): AAGVIQSPRHLIKEKRETATLKCYPIPRHDTVYWYQQGPGQDPQFLISFYEKMQSDKGSIPDRFSAQQFSDYHSELNMSSLELGDSALYFCASSLGSRQTGNTIYFGEGSWLTVV.

The chain combines TRBV2 with TRBJ2-7, with 11 bases aligning to TRBD1. The CDR3 has 14 amino acids. CDR1 SNHLY and CDR2 FYNNEI come from the germline V gene. V lost 7 bases, J lost 2 bases, and 4 bases stayed unmatched. CDR3 bases: TGTGCCAGCAAAGCGGGACAGGGGGCCTACGAGCAGTACTTC. It yields the protein CASKAGQGAYEQYF.

V usage is TRBV23-1 and J usage is TRBJ2-5; no definite D call. TRBV23-1 is placed among ORFs of uncertain function. The CDR3 covers 14 residues. V lost 0 bases to trimming and J lost 4 bases, with 9 bases between them. DNA of the CDR3: TGCGCCAGCAGTCAATCGTCGGTGAGAGAGACCCAGTACTTC. Its translation is CASSQSSVRETQYF.

V and J are TRBV9 and TRBJ2-7; 8 positions agree with TRBD2. CDR1 and CDR2 (germline): SGDLS, YYNGEE. After removal of 0 bases from V and 1 base from J, the junction contained 9 bases not matched to a gene. This CDR3 region has 17 residues. The CDR3: CASSVGSSGKTSYEQYF. CDR3 nucleotide sequence: TGTGCCAGCAGCGTAGGGAGTAGCGGGAAAACTTCCTACGAGCAGTACTTC. Full variable domain (outside the CDR3, taken from reference TRBV9 and TRBJ2-7): DSGVTQTPKHLITATGQRVTLRCSPRSGDLSVYWYQQSLDQGLQFLIQYYNGEERAKGNILERFSAQQFPDLHSELNLSSLELGDSALYFCASSVGSSGKTSYEQYFGPGTRLTVT.

This clone has a single count. The chain has TRBV20-1 and TRBJ2-5; D unclear. CDR1 is DFQATT, CDR2 SNEGSKA, per germline (reference sequence). This CDR3 region has 10 residues. V lost 5 bases to trimming and J lost 10 bases, with 11 bases between them. DNA for the CDR3: TGCAGTGCTTTCTCAGCGAGCCAGTACTTC. Translation: CSAFSASQYF.

The chain combines TRBV11-1 with TRBJ2-1; TRBD1 might be the D (5 bases). V shed 6 bases and J shed 2 bases, with 17 bases lying between them. Germline values: CDR1 SGHAT, CDR2 FQDESV (reference sequence). The CDR3 loop spans 16 amino acids. The CDR3 reads CASRPQATLPYNEQFF. The DNA of the CDR3 is TGTGCCAGCAGACCACAGGCCACGCTCCCCTACAATGAGCAGTTCTTC.

This chain uses TRBV28 with TRBJ1-6; unclear D gene. Trimming removed 6 bases at V and 3 bases at J, with 12 bases between. Germline CDR1 MDHEN, CDR2 SYDVKM. The CDR3 contains 15 residues. CDR3 sequence (DNA): TGTGCCAGCAGGACCCCGGGGAGCTATAATTCACCCCTCCACTTT. Its protein is CASRTPGSYNSPLHF.

This clone was detected only a few times. The chain uses TRBV18 and TRBJ1-6; the D is unclear. CDR3 length: 14 amino acids. From germline, CDR1 is KGHSH and CDR2 LQKENI. Trimming took off 3 bases at V and 6 bases at J, with 9 bases between the two ends. CDR3: CASSPPVSNSPLHF. The CDR3 nucleotides read TGTGCCAGCTCACCGCCGGTCTCTAATTCACCCCTCCACTTT.

The chain joins TRBV9 to TRBJ2-2, with D hard to call. This CDR3 has 15 amino acids. Looked up from germline, CDR1 is SGDLS and CDR2 is YYNGEE. V was pared by 2 bases and J by 0 bases, with 8 bases between. CDR3: CASSVTTANTGELFF. As DNA, the CDR3 is TGTGCCAGCAGCGTTACCACTGCGAACACCGGGGAGCTGTTTTTT.

The CDR3 spells CASSSTGLPAAGYTF. The CDR3 DNA sequence: TGTGCCAGCAGCTCAACCGGACTCCCCGCGGCTGGCTACACCTTC. The chain is built from TRBV7-3 and TRBJ1-2; no firm D call. The V gene lost 4 bases and the J gene lost 7 bases, with 19 bases spanning the gap. This CDR3 region has 15 residues. Germline loops: CDR1 SGHTA, CDR2 FQGTGA.

V and J are TRBV11-3 and TRBJ1-6, with D maybe TRBD1 (6 bases). V was shortened by 3 bases and J by 8 bases, with 8 bases between the two germline ends. Germline V CDR1 and CDR2: SGHNT, YENEEA. This CDR3 has 13 residues. The CDR3 DNA is TGTGCCAGCAGCTTGAACAGGGATTCACCCCTCCACTTT. This sequence encodes CASSLNRDSPLHF.

This chain links TRBV19 with TRBJ2-7, with 8 bases aligning to TRBD1. With 5 bases clipped from V and 0 bases from J, the junction kept 6 bases outside the gene matches. CDR3 size: 15 residues. Germline V gene data show CDR1 as LNHDA and CDR2 as SQIVND (reference sequence). The CDR3 loop is CASSLGTGNSYEQYF. DNA of the CDR3: TGTGCCAGTAGTCTAGGGACAGGCAACTCCTACGAGCAGTACTTC.

The CDR3 spells CASSTRTSGVDTQYF. In DNA form, the CDR3 reads TGTGCCAGCAGCACTCGGACTAGCGGGGTAGATACGCAGTATTTT. This chain connects TRBV9 to TRBJ2-3, with 12 positions matching TRBD2. The germline V gene has CDR1 SGDLS and CDR2 YYNGEE. After removal of 4 bases from V and 5 bases from J, the junction contained 5 bases not matched to a gene. This CDR3 spans 15 amino acids.

Of note for this clone: The sample carries other DNA sequences with the same CDR3. The V call is TRBV29-1, the J call TRBJ2-5; 8 positions agree with TRBD2. The CDR3 extends over 13 amino acids. V lost 6 bases, J lost 5 bases, and 8 bases stayed unmatched. CDR1 SQVTM and CDR2 ANQGSEA come from the germline V gene. As DNA, the CDR3 is TGCAGCGTGGAATCGGGAGGGTGGGAGACCCAGTACTTC. This gives the protein CSVESGGWETQYF.

The chain has TRBV19 and TRBJ1-5; 7 bases are a match to TRBD1. Germline V CDR1 and CDR2: LNHDA, SQIVND (reference sequence). The CDR3 covers 13 residues. Trimming removed 4 bases from V and 7 bases from J; junction bases left unmatched: 4. The CDR3 here is CASSTLQGQPQHF. The CDR3 nucleotides are TGTGCCAGTAGTACCCTACAGGGGCAGCCCCAGCATTTT.

The J gene is TRBJ2-6, the V gene TRBV6-6, with D maybe TRBD1 (5 bases). V was clipped by 4 bases and J by 0 bases, with 10 bases between them. From germline, CDR1 is MNHNY and CDR2 SVGAGI (reference sequence). The CDR3 is 16 amino acids. The CDR3: CASSLNQGSGANVLTF. Written as DNA, the CDR3 is TGTGCCAGCAGTTTAAACCAGGGCTCTGGGGCCAACGTCCTGACTTTC.

V gene TRBV19 combines with J gene TRBJ2-4; TRBD2 matches at 7 bases. This CDR3 spans 16 amino acids. The V gene end was trimmed by 10 bases and the J gene end by 0 bases; junction bases not matched to a gene: 12. The V gene's germline CDR1 is LNHDA and CDR2 SQIVND (reference sequence). The CDR3 loop is CATKPRGELAKNIQYF. CDR3 nucleotide sequence: TGTGCCACCAAGCCCCGGGGGGAACTAGCCAAAAACATTCAGTACTTC.

The rearrangement uses TRBV6-1 and TRBJ2-3; D is unclear. CDR1 is MNHNS, CDR2 SASEGT, per germline. CDR3 length equals 15 residues. V dropped 4 bases and J dropped 6 bases, with 17 bases sitting between them. The CDR3, as DNA: TGTGCCAGCAGTGGATACATTTACGTGGCCGATACGCAGTATTTT. Its protein is CASSGYIYVADTQYF.

The V call is TRBV7-2, the J call TRBJ1-3, with D unclear. Trimming took 1 base from V and 9 from J, leaving 7 bases between them. The CDR3 sequence is 12 residues long. Germline V lookup: CDR1 SGHTA, CDR2 FQGNSA. CDR3 DNA: TGTGCCAGCAGCTTAGAAATCGGCACCATATATTTT. Amino acid sequence: CASSLEIGTIYF.

The J gene is TRBJ2-7, the V gene TRBV2; 7 nucleotides agree with TRBD2. V gave up 4 bases and J gave up 2 bases; unmatched junction bases: 8. CDR1 and CDR2 from the germline V gene are SNHLY and FYNNEI. This CDR3 spans 15 amino acids. The CDR3 DNA sequence: TGTGCCAGCAGTGCCGGTGGGGGGGTGGCCTACGAGCAGTACTTC. Its protein product is CASSAGGGVAYEQYF.

The rearrangement links TRBV6-5 to TRBJ2-1; a weak D match, TRBD1 (6 bases). V was cut by 4 bases and J by 12 bases, with 13 bases left in between. The CDR3 extends over 12 amino acids. CDR1 and CDR2 from the germline V gene are MNHEY and SVGAGI. CDR3: CASSSTGSVQFF. DNA for the CDR3: TGTGCCAGCAGTTCCACAGGGAGTGTGCAGTTCTTC.

This clone was seen a single time. The chain is built from TRBV11-1 and TRBJ1-4; 8 bases map to TRBD1. The CDR3 consists of 14 residues. Germline V gene lookup returns CDR1 SGHAT and CDR2 FQDESV (reference sequence). Unmatched junction bases numbered 6, after V lost 4 bases and J lost 8 bases. The CDR3 here is CASSSDREGEKLFF. Here the CDR3 DNA reads TGTGCCAGCAGCTCGGACAGGGAGGGGGAAAAACTGTTTTTT.

This sequence joins TRBV6-4 and TRBJ1-2, with no clear D. The CDR3 consists of 13 residues. The ends were cut back, 4 bases at V and 8 bases at J, with 14 bases in the middle. The germline V gene has CDR1 MRHNA and CDR2 SNTAGT. The CDR3 reads CASSVSGRSGYTF. The DNA for the CDR3 is TGTGCCAGCAGTGTCTCGGGCAGGTCGGGCTACACCTTC.

The rearrangement joins TRBV5-6 to TRBJ1-2, with 8 bases matching TRBD1. Per germline, CDR1 SGHDT and CDR2 YYEEEE. The V segment lost 2 bases and the J segment 1 base; nucleotides outside the gene matches: 4. The CDR3 loop spans 15 amino acids. This chain's CDR3 is CASSFYDRGNYGYTF. Here the CDR3 DNA reads TGTGCCAGCAGCTTTTACGACAGGGGTAACTATGGCTACACCTTC.

This clone appeared once. The chain carries TRBV27 and TRBJ1-1, with TRBD1 as a possible D gene (5 bases). CDR1 MNHEY and CDR2 SMNVEV come from the germline V gene (reference sequence). CDR3 length: 15 residues. The V and J ends lost 5 bases and 0 bases respectively, with 13 bases between them. CDR3 sequence: CASSPGGSMNTEAFF. The CDR3 DNA is TGTGCCAGCAGTCCTGGGGGGTCCATGAACACTGAAGCTTTCTTT.

The chain combines TRBV6-1 with TRBJ1-5; D is unresolved. The CDR3 is made up of 14 amino acids. Germline V CDR1 and CDR2: MNHNS, SASEGT. The V gene lost 1 base and the J gene lost 5 bases, with 9 bases spanning the gap. In nucleotides, the CDR3 is TGTGCCAGCAGTGAAGGCGGAGAGGATCAGCCCCAGCATTTT. Translation: CASSEGGEDQPQHF.

This clone has more than one count but fewer than ten. The chain combines TRBV13 with TRBJ2-7; D is undetermined. Per germline, CDR1 PRHDT and CDR2 FYEKMQ (reference sequence). This CDR3 has 12 residues. V lost 5 bases, J lost 4 bases, and 9 bases lay in between. CDR3 nucleotide sequence: TGTGCCAGCAGCCCGGGTGGGTACGAGCAGTACTTC. Translation: CASSPGGYEQYF.

This chain joins TRBV2 and TRBJ2-1; the match to TRBD2 covers 8 bases. J was trimmed by 4 bases and V by 6 bases; bases with no gene match: 5. Germline CDR1 reads SNHLY; CDR2 reads FYNNEI. The CDR3 length is 14 residues. CDR3 nucleotides: TGTGCCAGCAGGGCGGGGGGTATTTACAATGAGCAGTTCTTC. It encodes CASRAGGIYNEQFF.

Worth noting for this clone: Compared with germline, one end of the junction differs, possibly owing to a read error. The chain is built from TRBV6-1 and TRBJ2-1; 9 nucleotides align to TRBD1. Germline V lookup: CDR1 MNHNS, CDR2 SASEGT. CDR3 size: 12 residues. CDR3 protein: CASSESPGQGIF. In DNA, the CDR3 is TGTGCCAGCAGTGAATCCCCGGGACAGGGTATCTTC.